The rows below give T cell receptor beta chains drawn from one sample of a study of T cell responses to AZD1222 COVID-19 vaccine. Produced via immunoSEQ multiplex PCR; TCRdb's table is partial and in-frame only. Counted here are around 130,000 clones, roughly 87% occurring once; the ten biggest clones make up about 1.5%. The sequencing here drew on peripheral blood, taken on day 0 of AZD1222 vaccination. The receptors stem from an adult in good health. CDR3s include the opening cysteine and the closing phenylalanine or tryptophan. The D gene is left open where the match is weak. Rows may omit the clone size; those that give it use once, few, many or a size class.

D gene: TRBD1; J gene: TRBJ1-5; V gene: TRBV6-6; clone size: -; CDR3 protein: CASSLDRVDNQPQHF; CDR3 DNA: TGTGCCAGCAGCCTCGACAGGGTTGACAATCAGCCCCAGCATTTT
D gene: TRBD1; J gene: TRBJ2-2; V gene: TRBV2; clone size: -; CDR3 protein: CASSSRQGNTGELFF; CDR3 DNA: TGTGCCAGCAGTTCCCGACAGGGAAACACCGGGGAGCTGTTTTTT
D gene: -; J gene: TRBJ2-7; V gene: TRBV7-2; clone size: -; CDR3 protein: CASSSRSGWSYEQYF; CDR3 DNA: TGTGCCAGCAGCTCCCGAAGCGGGTGGTCCTACGAGCAGTACTTC
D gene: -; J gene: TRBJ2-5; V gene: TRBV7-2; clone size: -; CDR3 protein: CASSARTGKETQYF; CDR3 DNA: TGTGCCAGCAGCGCCCGAACAGGGAAAGAGACCCAGTACTTC
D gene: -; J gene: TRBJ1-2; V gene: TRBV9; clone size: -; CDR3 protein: CASSVDLPGRNGYTF; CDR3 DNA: TGTGCCAGCAGCGTAGATCTTCCAGGGAGGAACGGCTACACCTTC
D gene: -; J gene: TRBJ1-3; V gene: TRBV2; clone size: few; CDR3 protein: CASSEASRTGNTIYF; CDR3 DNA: TGTGCCAGCAGTGAAGCCAGTCGAACTGGAAACACCATATATTTT
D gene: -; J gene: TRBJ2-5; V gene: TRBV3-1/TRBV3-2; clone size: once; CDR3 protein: CASSQDFSSPRAQYF; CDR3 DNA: TGTGCCAGCAGCCAAGATTTTTCTAGCCCCCGGGCCCAGTACTTC
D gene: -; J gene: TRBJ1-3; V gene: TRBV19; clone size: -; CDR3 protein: CASRKGGLSGNTIYF; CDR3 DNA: TGTGCCAGTAGGAAAGGGGGTCTCTCTGGAAACACCATATATTTT
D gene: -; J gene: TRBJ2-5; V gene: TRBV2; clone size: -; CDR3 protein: CASVYGRVETQYF; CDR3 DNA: TGTGCCAGCGTTTATGGGAGAGTGGAGACCCAGTACTTC
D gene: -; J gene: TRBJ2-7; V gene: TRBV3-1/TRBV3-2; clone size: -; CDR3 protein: CASSPNLNEQYF; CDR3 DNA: TGTGCCAGCAGCCCCAATCTCAACGAGCAGTACTTC
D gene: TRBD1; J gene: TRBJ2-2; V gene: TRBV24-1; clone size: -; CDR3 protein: CATSDPDRTNTGELFF; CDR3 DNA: TGTGCCACCAGTGACCCGGACAGGACGAACACCGGGGAGCTGTTTTTT
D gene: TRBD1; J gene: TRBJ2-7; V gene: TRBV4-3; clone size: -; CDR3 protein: CASSQERSHRGMFEQYF; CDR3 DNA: TGCGCCAGCAGCCAAGAGAGGTCGCACAGGGGGATGTTCGAGCAGTACTTC
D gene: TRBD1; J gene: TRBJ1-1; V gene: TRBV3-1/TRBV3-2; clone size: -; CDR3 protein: CASSQVQGVTEAFF; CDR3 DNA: TGTGCCAGCAGCCAAGTGCAGGGGGTTACTGAAGCTTTCTTT
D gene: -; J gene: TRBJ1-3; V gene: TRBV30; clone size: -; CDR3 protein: CAWTGDAGNTIYF; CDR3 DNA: TGTGCCTGGACAGGGGACGCTGGAAACACCATATATTTT
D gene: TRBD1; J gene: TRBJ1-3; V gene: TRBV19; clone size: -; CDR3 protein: CARGGQSCGNTIYF; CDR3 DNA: TGTGCCAGAGGGGGACAGTCTTGTGGAAACACCATATATTTT
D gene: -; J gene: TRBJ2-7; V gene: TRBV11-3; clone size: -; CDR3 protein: CASSSDGAGPYEQYF; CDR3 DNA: TGTGCCAGCAGCTCCGATGGGGCAGGGCCCTACGAGCAGTACTTC
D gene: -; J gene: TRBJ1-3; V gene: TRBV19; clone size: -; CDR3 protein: CASSPRRNTIYF; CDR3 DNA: TGTGCCAGTAGTCCCCGTAGAAACACCATATATTTT
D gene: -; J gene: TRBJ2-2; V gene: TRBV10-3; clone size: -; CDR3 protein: CATGSSGSSTGELFF; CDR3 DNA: TGTGCCACGGGGTCATCCGGGAGCAGCACCGGGGAGCTGTTTTTT
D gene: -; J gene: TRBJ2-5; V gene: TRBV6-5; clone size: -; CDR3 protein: CASSYSAGILRETQYF; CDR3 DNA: TGTGCCAGCAGTTACTCTGCCGGAATCCTGAGGGAGACCCAGTACTTC
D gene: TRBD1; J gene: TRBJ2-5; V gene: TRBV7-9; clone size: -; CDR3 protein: CASSTSDRPPETQYF; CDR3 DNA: TGTGCCAGCAGCACCTCGGACAGGCCTCCGGAGACCCAGTACTTC
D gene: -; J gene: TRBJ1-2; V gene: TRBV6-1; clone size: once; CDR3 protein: CASSEISLDGYTF; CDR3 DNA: TGTGCCAGCAGTGAAATCAGCTTAGATGGCTACACCTTC
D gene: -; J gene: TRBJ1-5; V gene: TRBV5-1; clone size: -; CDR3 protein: CASSLDQEPNQPQHF; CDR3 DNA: TGCGCCAGCAGCTTGGATCAGGAGCCCAATCAGCCCCAGCATTTT
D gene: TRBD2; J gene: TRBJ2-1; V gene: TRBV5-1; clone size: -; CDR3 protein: CASSSGRISYNEQFF; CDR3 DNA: TGCGCCAGCAGCTCCGGGAGGATCTCCTACAATGAGCAGTTCTTC
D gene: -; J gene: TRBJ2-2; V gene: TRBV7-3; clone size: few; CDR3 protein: CASSLGRQTGELFF; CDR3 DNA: TGTGCCAGCAGCTTAGGGCGCCAGACAGGGGAGCTGTTTTTT
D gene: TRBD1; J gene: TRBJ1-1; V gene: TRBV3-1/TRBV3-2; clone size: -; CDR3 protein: CASSGQGANAFF; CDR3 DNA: TGTGCCAGCAGTGGACAGGGGGCGAATGCTTTCTTT
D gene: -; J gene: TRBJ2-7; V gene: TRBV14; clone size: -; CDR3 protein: CASSQAHYEQYF; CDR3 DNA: TGTGCCAGCAGCCAAGCCCACTACGAGCAGTACTTC
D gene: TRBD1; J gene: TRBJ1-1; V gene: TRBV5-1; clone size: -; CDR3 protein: CASSHGQGEAFF; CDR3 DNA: TGCGCCAGCAGCCACGGACAGGGCGAGGCTTTCTTT
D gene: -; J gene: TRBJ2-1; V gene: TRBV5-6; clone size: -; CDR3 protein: CASTSFEGGNEQFF; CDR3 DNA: TGTGCCAGCACTTCGTTTGAGGGGGGCAATGAGCAGTTCTTC
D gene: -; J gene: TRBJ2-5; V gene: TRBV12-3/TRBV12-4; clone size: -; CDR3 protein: CASSLRSQETQYF; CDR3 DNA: TGTGCCAGCAGTTTACGGTCCCAAGAGACCCAGTACTTC
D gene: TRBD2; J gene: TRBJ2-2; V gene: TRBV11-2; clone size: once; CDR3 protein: CASSTRSGGGTGELFF; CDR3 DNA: TGTGCCAGCAGCACAAGAAGCGGGGGTGGAACCGGGGAGCTGTTTTTT
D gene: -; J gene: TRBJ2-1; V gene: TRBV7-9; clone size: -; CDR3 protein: CASSLVRGNNEQFF; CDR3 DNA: TGTGCCAGCAGCTTAGTAAGGGGAAACAATGAGCAGTTCTTC
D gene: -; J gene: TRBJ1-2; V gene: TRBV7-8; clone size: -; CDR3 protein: CATLGGALDYGYTF; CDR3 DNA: TGTGCCACCCTAGGGGGGGCTCTGGACTATGGCTACACCTTC
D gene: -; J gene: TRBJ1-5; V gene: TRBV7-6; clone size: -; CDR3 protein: CASSLAARGTGQPQHF; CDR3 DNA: TGTGCCAGCAGCTTAGCCGCCAGGGGTACCGGTCAGCCCCAGCATTTT
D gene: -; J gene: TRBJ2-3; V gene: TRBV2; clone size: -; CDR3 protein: CASAAADTQYF; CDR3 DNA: TGTGCCAGCGCGGCGGCAGATACGCAGTATTTT
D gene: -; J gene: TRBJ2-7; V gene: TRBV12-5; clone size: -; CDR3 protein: CATLYEQYF; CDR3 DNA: TGTGCTACCCTCTACGAGCAGTACTTC
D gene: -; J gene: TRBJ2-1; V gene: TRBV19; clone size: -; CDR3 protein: CASSRRAHGVDEQFF; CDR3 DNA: TGTGCCAGTAGCCGCCGGGCCCATGGGGTCGATGAGCAGTTCTTC
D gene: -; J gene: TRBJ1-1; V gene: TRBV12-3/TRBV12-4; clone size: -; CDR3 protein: CASSLIGNTEAFF; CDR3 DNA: TGTGCCAGCAGTTTAATTGGTAACACTGAAGCTTTCTTT
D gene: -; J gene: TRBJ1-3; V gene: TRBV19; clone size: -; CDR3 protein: CASRSEGNTIYF; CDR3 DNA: TGTGCCAGTAGGAGCGAAGGAAACACCATATATTTT
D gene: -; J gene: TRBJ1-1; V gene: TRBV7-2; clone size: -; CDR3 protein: CASSSLGTGSTEAFF; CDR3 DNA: TGTGCCAGCAGCTCCTTGGGGACGGGCAGCACTGAAGCTTTCTTT
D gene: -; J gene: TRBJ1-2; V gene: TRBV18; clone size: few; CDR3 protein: CASSPLMGEGYGYTF; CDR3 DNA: TGTGCCAGCTCACCACTAATGGGGGAAGGCTATGGCTACACCTTC
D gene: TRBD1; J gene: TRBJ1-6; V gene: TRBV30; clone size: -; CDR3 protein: CAWRWTGGNSPLHF; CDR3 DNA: TGTGCCTGGAGGTGGACAGGCGGTAATTCACCCCTCCACTTT
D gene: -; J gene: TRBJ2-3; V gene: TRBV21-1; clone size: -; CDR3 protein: CASSIRTGEVSTDTQYF; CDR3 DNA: TGTGCCAGCAGCATTCGGACAGGGGAGGTTAGCACAGATACGCAGTATTTT
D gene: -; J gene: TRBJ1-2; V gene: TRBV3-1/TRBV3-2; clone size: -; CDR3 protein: CASSPGTTYGYTF; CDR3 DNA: TGTGCCAGCAGCCCCGGGACAACGTATGGCTACACCTTC
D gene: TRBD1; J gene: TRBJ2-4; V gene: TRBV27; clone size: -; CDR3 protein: CASSLTGGSAKNIQYF; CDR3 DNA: TGTGCCAGCAGTTTGACAGGGGGCTCTGCCAAAAACATTCAGTACTTC
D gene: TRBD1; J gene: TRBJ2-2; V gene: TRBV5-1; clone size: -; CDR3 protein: CASSPGQGNTGELFF; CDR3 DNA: TGCGCCAGCAGCCCGGGACAGGGGAACACCGGGGAGCTGTTTTTT
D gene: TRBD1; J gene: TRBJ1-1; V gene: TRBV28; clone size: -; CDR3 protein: CASSTPGQGSTEAFF; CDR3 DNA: TGTGCCAGCAGTACGCCCGGACAGGGGTCCACTGAAGCTTTCTTT
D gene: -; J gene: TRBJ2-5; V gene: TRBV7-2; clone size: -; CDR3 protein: CASSIGRNLQETQYF; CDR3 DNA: TGTGCCAGCAGCATCGGTCGCAACCTTCAAGAGACCCAGTACTTC
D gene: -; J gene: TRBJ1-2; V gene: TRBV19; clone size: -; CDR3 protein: CASSRTTVTNYGYTF; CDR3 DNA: TGTGCCAGTAGTAGGACGACAGTGACTAACTATGGCTACACCTTC
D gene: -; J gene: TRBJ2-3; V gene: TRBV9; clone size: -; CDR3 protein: CASSVSPGHTDTQYF; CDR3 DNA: TGTGCCAGCAGCGTTTCCCCGGGGCACACAGATACGCAGTATTTT
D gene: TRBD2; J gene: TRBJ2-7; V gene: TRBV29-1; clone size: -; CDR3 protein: CSAAGGLSYEQYF; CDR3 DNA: TGCAGCGCAGCGGGGGGCTTATCCTACGAGCAGTACTTC
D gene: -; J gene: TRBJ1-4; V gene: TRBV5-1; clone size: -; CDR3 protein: CASSFGQMGGDEKLFF; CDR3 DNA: TGCGCCAGCAGCTTCGGGCAGATGGGAGGAGATGAAAAACTGTTTTTT
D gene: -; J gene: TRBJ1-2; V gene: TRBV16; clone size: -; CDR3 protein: CASSQAVGYTF; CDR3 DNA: TGTGCCAGCAGCCAAGCTGTAGGCTACACCTTC